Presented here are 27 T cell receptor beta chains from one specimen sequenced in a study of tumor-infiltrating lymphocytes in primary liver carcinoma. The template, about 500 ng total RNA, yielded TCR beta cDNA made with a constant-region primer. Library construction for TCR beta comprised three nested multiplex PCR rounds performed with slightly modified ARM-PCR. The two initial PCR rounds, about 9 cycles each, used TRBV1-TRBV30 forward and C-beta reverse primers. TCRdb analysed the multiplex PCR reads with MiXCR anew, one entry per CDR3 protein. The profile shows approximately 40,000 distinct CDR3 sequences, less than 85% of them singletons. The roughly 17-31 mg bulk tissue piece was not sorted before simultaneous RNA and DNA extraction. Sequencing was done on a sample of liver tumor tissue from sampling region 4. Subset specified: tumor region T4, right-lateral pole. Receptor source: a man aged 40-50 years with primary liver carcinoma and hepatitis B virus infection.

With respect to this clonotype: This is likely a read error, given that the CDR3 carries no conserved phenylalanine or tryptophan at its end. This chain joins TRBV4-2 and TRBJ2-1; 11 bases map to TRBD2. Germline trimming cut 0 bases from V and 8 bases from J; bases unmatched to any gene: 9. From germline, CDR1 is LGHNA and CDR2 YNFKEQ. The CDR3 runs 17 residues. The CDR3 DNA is TGTGCCAGCAGCCAAGATTCACCACTAGCGGGAGCCCATGAGCAGTTCATC. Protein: CASSQDSPLAGAHEQFI.

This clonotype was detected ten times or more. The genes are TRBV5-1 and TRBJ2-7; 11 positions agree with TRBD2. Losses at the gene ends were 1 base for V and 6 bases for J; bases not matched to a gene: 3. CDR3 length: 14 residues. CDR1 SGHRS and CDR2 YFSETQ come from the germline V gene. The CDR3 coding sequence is TGCGCCAGCAGCTTGACTAGCGGGAGATTCGAGCAGTACTTC. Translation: CASSLTSGRFEQYF.

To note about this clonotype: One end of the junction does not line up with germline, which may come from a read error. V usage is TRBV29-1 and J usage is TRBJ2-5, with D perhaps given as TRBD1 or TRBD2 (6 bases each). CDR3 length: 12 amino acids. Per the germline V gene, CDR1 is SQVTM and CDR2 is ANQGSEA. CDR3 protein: CSGMDSGKTQCF. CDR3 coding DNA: TGTAGCGGTATGGACAGTGGAAAGACCCAGTGCTTC.

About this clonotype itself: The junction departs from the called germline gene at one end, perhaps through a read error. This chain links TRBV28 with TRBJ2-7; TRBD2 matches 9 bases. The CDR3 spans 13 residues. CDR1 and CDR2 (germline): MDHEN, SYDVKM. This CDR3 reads CANSLGTSSEQYF. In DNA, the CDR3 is TGTGCCAACAGTTTAGGGACTAGCAGCGAGCAGTACTTC.

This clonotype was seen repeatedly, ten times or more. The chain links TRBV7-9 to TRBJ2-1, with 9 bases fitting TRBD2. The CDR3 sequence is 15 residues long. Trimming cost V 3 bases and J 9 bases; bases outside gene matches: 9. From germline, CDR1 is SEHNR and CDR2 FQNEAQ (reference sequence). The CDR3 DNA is TGTGCCAGCAGCTTCGGCGGGGGGGGGACAGCTGAGCAGTTCTTC. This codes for CASSFGGGGTAEQFF.

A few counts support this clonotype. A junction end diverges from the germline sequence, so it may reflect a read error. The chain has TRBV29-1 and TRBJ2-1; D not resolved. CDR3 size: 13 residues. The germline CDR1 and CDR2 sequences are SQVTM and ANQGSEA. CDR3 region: CGVQTTGGNEQFF. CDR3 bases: TGCGGCGTCCAAACCACTGGCGGCAATGAGCAGTTCTTC.

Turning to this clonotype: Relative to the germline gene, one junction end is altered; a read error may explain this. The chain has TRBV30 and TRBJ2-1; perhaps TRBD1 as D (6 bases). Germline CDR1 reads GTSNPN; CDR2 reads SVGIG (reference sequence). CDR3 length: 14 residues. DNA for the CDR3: TGTGCCTGGACCCTGACAGGCGAGTACAATGAGCGGTTCTTC. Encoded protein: CAWTLTGEYNERFF.

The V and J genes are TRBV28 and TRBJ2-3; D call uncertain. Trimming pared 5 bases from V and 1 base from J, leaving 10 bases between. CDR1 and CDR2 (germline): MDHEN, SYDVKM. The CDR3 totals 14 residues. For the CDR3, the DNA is TGTGCCAGCAGTCTGCATCAGGGCACAGATACGCAGTATTTT. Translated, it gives CASSLHQGTDTQYF.

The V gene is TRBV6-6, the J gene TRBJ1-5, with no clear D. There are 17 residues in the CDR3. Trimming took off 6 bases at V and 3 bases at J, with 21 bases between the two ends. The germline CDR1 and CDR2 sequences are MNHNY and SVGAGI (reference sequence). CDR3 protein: CASSPHMYDPFNQPQHF. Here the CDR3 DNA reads TGTGCCAGCAGCCCCCACATGTACGATCCCTTCAATCAGCCCCAGCATTTT.

CDR3 nucleotides: TGCGCCAGCAGCACCGAGGGGACTGGCAGTCAGCCCCAGCATTTT. Translation: CASSTEGTGSQPQHF. The gene calls are TRBV5-1 and TRBJ1-5; weak D call: TRBD1 (5 bases). Trimming removed 4 bases from V and 6 bases from J, with 17 bases in between. Germline V gene data show CDR1 as SGHRS and CDR2 as YFSETQ. This CDR3 is built from 15 residues.

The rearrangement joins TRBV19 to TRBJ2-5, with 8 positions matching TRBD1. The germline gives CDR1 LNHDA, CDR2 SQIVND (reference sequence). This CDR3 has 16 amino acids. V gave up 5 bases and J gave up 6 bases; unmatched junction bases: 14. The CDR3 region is CASSYGAGGGLKTQYF. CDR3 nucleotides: TGTGCCAGTAGTTATGGGGCAGGGGGCGGACTAAAGACCCAGTACTTC.

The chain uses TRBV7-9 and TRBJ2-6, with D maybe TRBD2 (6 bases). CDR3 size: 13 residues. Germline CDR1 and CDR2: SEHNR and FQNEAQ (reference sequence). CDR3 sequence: CTSRPSGANVLTF. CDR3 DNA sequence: TGTACTAGCAGACCGTCTGGGGCCAACGTCCTGACTTTC.

The CDR3 region is CVIENTEAFF. In DNA form, the CDR3 reads TGCGTTATCGAGAACACTGAAGCTTTCTTT. The rearrangement links TRBV29-1 to TRBJ1-1, with D unclear. Germline CDR1 is SQVTM and CDR2 is ANQGSEA. This CDR3 is 10 amino acids long.

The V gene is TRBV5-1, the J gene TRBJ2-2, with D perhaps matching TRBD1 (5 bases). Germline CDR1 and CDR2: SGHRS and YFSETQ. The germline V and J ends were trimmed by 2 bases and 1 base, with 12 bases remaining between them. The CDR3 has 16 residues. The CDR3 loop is CASSLHYRRNTGELFF. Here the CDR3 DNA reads TGCGCCAGCAGCTTACATTACAGGAGGAACACCGGGGAGCTGTTTTTT.

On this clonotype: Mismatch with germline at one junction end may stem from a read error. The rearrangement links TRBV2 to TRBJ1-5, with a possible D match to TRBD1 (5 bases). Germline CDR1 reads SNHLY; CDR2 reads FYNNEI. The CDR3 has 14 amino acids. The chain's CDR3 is CATSAVGGNQPQHF. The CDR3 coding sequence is TGCGCCACCAGCGCGGTAGGGGGCAATCAGCCCCAGCATTTT.

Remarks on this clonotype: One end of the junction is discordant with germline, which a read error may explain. The CDR3 loop is CASRGKRSYELYF. The DNA for the CDR3 is TGTGCTAGCAGGGGGAAGAGATCCTACGAGCTGTACTTC. The rearrangement uses TRBV11-1 and TRBJ2-7, with 7 positions matching TRBD1. There are 13 residues in the CDR3. From germline, CDR1 is SGHAT and CDR2 FQDESV (reference sequence). The full variable domain, with the rest looked up from reference TRBV11-1 and TRBJ2-7, is EAEVAQSPRYKITEKSQAVAFWCDPISGHATLYWYRQILGQGPELLVQFQDESVVDDSQLPKDRFSAERLKGVDSTLKIQPAELGDSAMYLCASRGKRSYELYFGPGTRLTVT.

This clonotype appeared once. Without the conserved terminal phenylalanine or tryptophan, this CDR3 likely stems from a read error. CDR3 sequence: CASSLVLDTVAFY. The CDR3, as DNA: TGTGCTAGCAGCTTAGTTCTGGACACTGTAGCTTTCTAT. The rearrangement joins TRBV11-2 to TRBJ1-1; D perhaps matches TRBD1 (5 bases). The CDR3 is 13 residues long. Per the germline V gene, CDR1 is SGHAT and CDR2 is FQNNGV.

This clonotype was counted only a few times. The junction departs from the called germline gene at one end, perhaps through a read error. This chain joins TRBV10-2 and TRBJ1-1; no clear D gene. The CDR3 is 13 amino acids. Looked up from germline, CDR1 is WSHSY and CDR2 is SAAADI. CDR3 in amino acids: CASSGVENTEAFF. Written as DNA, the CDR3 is TGCGCTAGCAGTGGAGTAGAAAACACTGAAGCTTTCTTC.

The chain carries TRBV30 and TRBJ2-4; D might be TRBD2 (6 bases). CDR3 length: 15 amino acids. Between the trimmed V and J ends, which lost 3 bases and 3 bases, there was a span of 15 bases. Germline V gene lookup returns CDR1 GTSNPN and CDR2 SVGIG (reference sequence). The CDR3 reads CAWSEGGHGKNIQYF. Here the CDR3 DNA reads TGTGCCTGGAGCGAGGGAGGACATGGCAAAAACATTCAGTACTTC.

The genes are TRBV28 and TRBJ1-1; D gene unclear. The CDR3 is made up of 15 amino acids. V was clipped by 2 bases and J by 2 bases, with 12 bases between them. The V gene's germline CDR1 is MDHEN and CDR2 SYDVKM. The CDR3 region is CASSLATIGNTEAFF. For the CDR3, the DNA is TGTGCCAGCAGTTTAGCAACAATAGGCAACACTGAAGCTTTCTTT. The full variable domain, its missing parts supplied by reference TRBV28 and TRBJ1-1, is DVKVTQSSRYLVKRTGEKVFLECVQDMDHENMFWYRQDPGLGLRLIYFSYDVKMKEKGDIPEGYSVSREKKERFSLILESASTNQTSMYLCASSLATIGNTEAFFGQGTRLTVV.

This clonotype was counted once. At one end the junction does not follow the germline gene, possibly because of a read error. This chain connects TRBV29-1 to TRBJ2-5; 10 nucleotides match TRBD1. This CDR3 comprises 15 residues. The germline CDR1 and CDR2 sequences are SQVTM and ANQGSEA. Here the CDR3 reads CSVEADRGREETQHF. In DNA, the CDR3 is TGCAGCGTTGAAGCTGACAGGGGGCGAGAAGAGACCCAGCACTTC.

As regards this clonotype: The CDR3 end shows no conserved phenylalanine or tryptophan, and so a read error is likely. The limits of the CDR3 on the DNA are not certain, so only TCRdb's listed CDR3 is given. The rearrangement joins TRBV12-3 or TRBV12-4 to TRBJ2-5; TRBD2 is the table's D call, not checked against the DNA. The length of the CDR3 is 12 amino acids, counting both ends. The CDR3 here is CASRSGTETKYL.

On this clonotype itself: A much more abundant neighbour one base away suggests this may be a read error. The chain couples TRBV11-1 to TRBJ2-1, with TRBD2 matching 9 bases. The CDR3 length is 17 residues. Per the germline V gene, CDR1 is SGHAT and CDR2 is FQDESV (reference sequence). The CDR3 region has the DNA TGTGCCGGCAGCCCCCCTTCTGGCGGGAGGGCCTTTAGTGAGCAGTTCTTC. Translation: CAGSPPSGGRAFSEQFF.

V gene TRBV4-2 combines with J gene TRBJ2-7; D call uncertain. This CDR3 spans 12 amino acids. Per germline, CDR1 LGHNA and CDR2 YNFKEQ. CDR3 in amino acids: CASGQKAHEQYV. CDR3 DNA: TGTGCCAGCGGCCAAAAGGCCCACGAGCAGTACGTC.

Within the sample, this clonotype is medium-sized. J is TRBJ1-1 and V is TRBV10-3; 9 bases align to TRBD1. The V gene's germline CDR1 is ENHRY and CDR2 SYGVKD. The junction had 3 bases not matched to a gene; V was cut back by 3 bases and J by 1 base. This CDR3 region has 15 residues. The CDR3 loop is CAISDLQGANTEAFF. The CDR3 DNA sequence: TGTGCCATCAGTGACCTACAGGGGGCGAACACTGAAGCTTTCTTT.

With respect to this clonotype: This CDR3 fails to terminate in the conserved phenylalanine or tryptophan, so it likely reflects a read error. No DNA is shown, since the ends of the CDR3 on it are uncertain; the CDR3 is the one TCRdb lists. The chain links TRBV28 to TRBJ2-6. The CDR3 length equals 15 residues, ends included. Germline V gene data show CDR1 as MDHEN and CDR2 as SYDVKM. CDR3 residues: CASSLLGSGANVMTS.

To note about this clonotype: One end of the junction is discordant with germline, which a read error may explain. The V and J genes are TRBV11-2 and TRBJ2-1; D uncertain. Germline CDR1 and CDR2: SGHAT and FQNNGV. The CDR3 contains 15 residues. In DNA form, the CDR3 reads TGTGCCAGCAGCTTTAGTGGGCCAGTCGACAATGATCAGATCTTC. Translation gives CASSFSGPVDNDQIF.